Each of the 6 T cell receptor beta chains below was sequenced from the same sample in a study of T cells expressing NK-cell markers. TCRdb re-called the 5' RACE reads; every CDR3 protein appears as one record, without DNA. Recorded for this sample: 550,000 to 600,000 distinct CDR3 sequences. Sequenced: blood T cells: a sorted CD56 or NKG2C T cell subset, CD4+ or CD8+ T cells, or bulk PBMC T cells (not recorded which). These receptors came from a man aged 18 to 35 in good health.

The chain links TRBV5-5 to TRBJ2-2; TCRdb designates TRBD1, a call that cannot be tested without DNA. Per germline, CDR1 SGHKS and CDR2 YYEKEE (reference sequence). The CDR3 totals 16 residues. The CDR3 sequence is CASSFLGGSNTGELFF.

The chain employs TRBV3-1 and TRBJ2-7; TCRdb reports TRBD2, a call that lacks DNA to check it against. This CDR3 has 14 residues. Looked up from germline, CDR1 is LGHDT and CDR2 is YNNKEL (reference sequence). The CDR3 here is CASSTGLAQYEQYF.

This sequence joins TRBV6-1 and TRBJ2-3; TCRdb names TRBD1, which stays unverified in the absence of DNA. CDR1 is MNHNS, CDR2 SASEGT, per germline. This CDR3 has 16 residues. CDR3 amino acids: CASSPTAGQHRDTQYF.

The V and J genes are TRBV12-3 or TRBV12-4 and TRBJ2-2; TCRdb proposes TRBD1, but this gene call is untestable without DNA. The CDR3 has 20 residues. Here the CDR3 reads CASSLYGTGPSSSNTGELFF.

The chain is built from TRBV7-9 and TRBJ2-3; without DNA, the TCRdb call of TRBD1 cannot be checked. The CDR3 length is 17 residues. Looked up from germline, CDR1 is SEHNR and CDR2 is FQNEAQ (reference sequence). This CDR3 reads CASSQGAGRGRTDTQYF.

The CDR3 is CASSSTLTGTSYEQYF. The chain couples TRBV28 to TRBJ2-7; TCRdb reports TRBD2, a call that lacks DNA to check it against. The CDR3 runs to 16 residues. Germline-derived CDR1 and CDR2 are MDHEN and SYDVKM.